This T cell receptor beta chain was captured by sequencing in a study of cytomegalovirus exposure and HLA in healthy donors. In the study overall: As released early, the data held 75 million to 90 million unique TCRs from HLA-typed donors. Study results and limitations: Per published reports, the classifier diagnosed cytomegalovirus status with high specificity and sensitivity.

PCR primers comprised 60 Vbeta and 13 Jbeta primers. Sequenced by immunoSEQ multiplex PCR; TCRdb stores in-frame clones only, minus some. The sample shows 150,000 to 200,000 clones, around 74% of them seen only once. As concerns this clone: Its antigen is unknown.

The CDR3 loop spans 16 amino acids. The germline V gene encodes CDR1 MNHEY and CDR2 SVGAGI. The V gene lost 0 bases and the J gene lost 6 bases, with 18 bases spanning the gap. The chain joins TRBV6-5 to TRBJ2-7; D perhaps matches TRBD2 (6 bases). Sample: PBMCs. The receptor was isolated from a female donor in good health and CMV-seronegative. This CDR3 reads CASSYSKGTPNLEQYF. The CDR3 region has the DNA TGTGCCAGCAGTTACTCGAAGGGGACTCCAAACCTCGAGCAGTACTTC.